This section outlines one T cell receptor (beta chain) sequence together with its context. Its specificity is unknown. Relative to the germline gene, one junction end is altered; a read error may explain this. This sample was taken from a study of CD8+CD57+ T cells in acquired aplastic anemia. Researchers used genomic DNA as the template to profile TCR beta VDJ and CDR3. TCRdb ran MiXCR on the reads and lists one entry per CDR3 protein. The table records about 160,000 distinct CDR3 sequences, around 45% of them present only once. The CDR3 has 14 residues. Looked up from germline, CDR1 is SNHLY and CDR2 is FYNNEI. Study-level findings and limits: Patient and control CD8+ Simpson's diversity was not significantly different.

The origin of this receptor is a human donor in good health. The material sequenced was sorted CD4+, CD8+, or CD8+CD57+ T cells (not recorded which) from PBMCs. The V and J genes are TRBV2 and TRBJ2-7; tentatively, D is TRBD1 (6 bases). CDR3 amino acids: CAYAEWGPNYERYF. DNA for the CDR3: TGTGCCTACGCGGAGTGGGGGCCCAACTACGAGCGGTACTTC.